The clone carrying this T cell receptor beta chain is a singleton in its sample. The source of the sample is a study of blood T cell repertoires in COVID-19. Study-wide background: Italy, Spain and the United States were the sources of the convalescent and acute COVID-19 samples. Nucleic acid was either cDNA or gDNA, and it came from T cells, B-cell-depleted T cells, or PBMCs.

In the study's own analysis: Estimated nucleated cell counts came from reference gene primer amplification. Assay: immunoSEQ multiplex PCR; the TCRdb copy retains only in-frame clones and omits some. The D gene and trimming were derived from the DNA, and the V and J assignments and clone size from that table. The sample consists of 90,000 or so clones, about nine tenths of them appearing once. Germline V gene lookup returns CDR1 KGHDR and CDR2 SFDVKD. The CDR3 runs 15 residues. J gave up 3 bases and V 9 bases, and 8 bases lay outside the gene matches. This clonotype was sampled from a man between 60 and 75 years old with acute or convalescent COVID-19. The sample taken for sequencing was peripheral blood. The chain employs TRBV24-1 and TRBJ2-2, with 8 positions matching TRBD2. The CDR3 region is CATGSGSLDTGELFF. For the CDR3, the DNA is TGTGCCACCGGCAGCGGGAGTCTGGACACCGGGGAGCTGTTTTTT.